This T cell receptor beta chain was found in a study of early T cells in non-severe SARS-CoV-2 infection. V dropped 4 bases and J dropped 2; count of bases not matched to a gene: 8. CDR1 is SEHNR, CDR2 FQNEAQ, per germline (reference sequence). CDR3 length equals 17 residues. TCRdb processed the 5' RACE reads anew with MiXCR; each CDR3 protein has one entry. This table has approximately 70,000 distinct CDR3 sequences, less than 15% appearing once. The sample consisted of whole blood. The clonotype originates from an adult who was a healthcare worker with PCR-confirmed SARS-CoV-2 infection or an uninfected control (not recorded which). The genes are TRBV7-9 and TRBJ2-1; 10 bases match TRBD1. The CDR3 spells CASSSRDRGTTYNEQFF. For the CDR3, the DNA is TGTGCCAGCAGCTCCAGGGACAGGGGAACTACCTACAATGAGCAGTTCTTC. The entire variable domain, with the rest obtained from reference TRBV7-9 and TRBJ2-1, is as follows: DTGVSQNPRHKITKRGQNVTFRCDPISEHNRLYWYRQTLGQGPEFLTYFQNEAQLEKSRLLSDRFSAERPKGSFSTLEIQRTEQGDSAMYLCASSSRDRGTTYNEQFFGPGTRLTVL.